This T cell receptor (beta chain) derives from a study of blood T cell repertoires in COVID-19. Background on the study: Whether acute or convalescent, the COVID-19 samples came from the United States, Italy and Spain. T cells, B-cell-depleted T cells, or PBMCs provided the cDNA or gDNA that served as material.

Method: immunoSEQ multiplex PCR; TCRdb's copy keeps in-frame clones and lacks some. Of a few hundred thousand clones in the sample, more than 70% are singletons; the top ten hold roughly 6.9%. The germline V and J ends were trimmed by 7 bases and 1 base, with 13 bases remaining between them. The CDR3 length is 13 residues. Germline V lookup: CDR1 SQVTM, CDR2 ANQGSEA. The chain links TRBV29-1 to TRBJ1-1; D remains ambiguous. The specimen was peripheral blood. The TCR was taken from a woman in her 30s who had recovered from COVID-19. This chain's CDR3 is CSAARVTNTEAFF. The CDR3 DNA is TGCAGCGCTGCTAGAGTAACGAACACTGAAGCTTTCTTT.